Each of the 8 T cell receptor beta chains below was sequenced from the same sample in a study of CD8 T cells in ankylosing spondylitis. TCRdb reanalysed the 5' RACE reads using MiXCR and keeps one entry per CDR3 protein. The sample lists a few hundred thousand distinct CDR3 sequences, roughly 20% occurring once. The specimen was blood, either unsorted or a sorted T cell fraction (not recorded which). The receptors here all came from a female donor with ankylosing spondylitis or in good health (not recorded which).

This clonotype was picked up a small number of times. This chain uses TRBV20-1 with TRBJ2-1, with TRBD2 as a possible D gene (6 bases). Per the germline V gene, CDR1 is DFQATT and CDR2 is SNEGSKA (reference sequence). V was trimmed by 6 bases and J by 0 bases, leaving 18 bases between them. The CDR3 totals 16 residues. CDR3 loop: CSADNLGGASYNEQFF. CDR3 nucleotides: TGCAGTGCCGATAACTTAGGCGGGGCCTCCTACAATGAGCAGTTCTTC.

Note on this clonotype: The junction departs from germline at one end; a sequencing error may be responsible. The rearrangement uses TRBV11-2 and TRBJ2-2; weak D call: TRBD1 (6 bases). CDR3 size: 13 residues. Germline assignment: CDR1 SGHAT and CDR2 FQNNGV. CDR3 protein: CASSSRQAGEPFF. In DNA form, the CDR3 reads TGTGCCAGCAGCTCCAGACAGGCCGGGGAGCCGTTTTTT.

Of note for this clonotype: The junction departs from the called germline gene at one end, perhaps through a read error. The V call is TRBV7-2, the J call TRBJ2-7; TRBD1 or TRBD2 may be the D gene (5 bases each). The CDR3 is 14 amino acids. Germline loops: CDR1 SGHTA, CDR2 FQGNSA. The CDR3 DNA is TGTGCCAGCAGCTCAACCTGGGACGGACCAATTCCGAACTTC. Translated: CASSSTWDGPIPNF.

This clonotype appeared a few times. The chain joins TRBV5-1 to TRBJ2-5; D is undetermined. In germline, CDR1 is SGHRS, CDR2 YFSETQ. The CDR3 contains 15 residues. Deletions cut 0 bases from V and 1 base from J, with 10 bases between. In nucleotides, the CDR3 is TGCGCCAGCAGCTTGGGGCCGTTGGTCCAAGAGACCCAGTACTTC. This codes for CASSLGPLVQETQYF. Full variable domain (missing parts from reference TRBV5-1 and TRBJ2-5): KAGVTQTPRYLIKTRGQQVTLSCSPISGHRSVSWYQQTPGQGLQFLFEYFSETQRNKGNFPGRFSGRQFSNSRSEMNVSTLELGDSALYLCASSLGPLVQETQYFGPGTRLLVL.

This clonotype was seen more than once but under ten times. The chain employs TRBV6-5 and TRBJ2-6; tentative D call: TRBD2 (5 bases). Trimming removed 6 bases at V and 4 bases at J, with 13 bases between. The CDR3 consists of 15 residues. The germline CDR1 and CDR2 sequences are MNHEY and SVGAGI. The CDR3 spells CASSYPEAGANVLTF. CDR3 coding DNA: TGTGCCAGCAGCTACCCGGAGGCAGGGGCCAACGTCCTGACTTTC.

This clonotype was observed a handful of times. V and J are TRBV19 and TRBJ2-7; D is unclear. Germline V CDR1 and CDR2: LNHDA, SQIVND (reference sequence). This CDR3 has 12 amino acids. V shed 3 bases and J shed 1 base, with 4 bases lying between them. The CDR3 DNA reads TGTGCCAGTAGTATCGGGTCCTACGAGCAGTACTTC. It specifies CASSIGSYEQYF.

Many counts were recorded for this clonotype. This rearrangement joins TRBV20-1 to TRBJ1-5; 7 bases fit TRBD1. The V segment lost 2 bases and the J segment 4 bases; nucleotides outside the gene matches: 8. Germline assignment: CDR1 DFQATT and CDR2 SNEGSKA (reference sequence). The CDR3 totals 15 residues. The CDR3 spells CSARKRQGLNQPQHF. The CDR3, as DNA: TGCAGTGCTAGAAAGCGACAGGGATTAAATCAGCCCCAGCATTTT.

V is TRBV5-5 and J is TRBJ2-1; 7 bases agree with TRBD2. Trimming cost V 4 bases and J 8 bases; bases outside gene matches: 12. The CDR3 has 15 amino acids. The V gene's germline CDR1 is SGHKS and CDR2 YYEKEE (reference sequence). CDR3 protein: CASSGFRGRGDEQFF. The DNA of the CDR3 is TGTGCCAGCAGCGGTTTTCGCGGGAGAGGCGATGAGCAGTTCTTC.